This T cell receptor beta chain originates from a study of response to subunit inactivated influenza vaccine. This clonotype was recorded a few times. Its antigen is unidentified. Findings and limits, study-wide: Authors suggested that a seasonal influenza vaccination recruits few new T cells each time.

TCRdb redid the calling of the RT-PCR reads with MiXCR, one entry per CDR3 protein. The sample carries roughly 150,000 distinct CDR3 sequences, about 11% recorded once. The CDR3 loop spans 15 amino acids. Unmatched junction bases numbered 11, after V lost 7 bases and J lost 8 bases. In germline, CDR1 is SQVTM, CDR2 ANQGSEA. Specimen: non-naive T cells sorted from PBMCs, collected around seven weeks after vaccination. The chain has TRBV29-1 and TRBJ2-3, with 14 nucleotides matching TRBD2. This sequence originates from a man aged 50 to 59 who received an inactivated influenza vaccine. The CDR3 coding sequence is TGCAGCGCTGGTGGGACTAGCGGGAGTAGAGTTACGCAGTATTTT. Translating it yields CSAGGTSGSRVTQYF.